The 21 T cell receptor beta chains below come from one sample, sequenced in a study of Ad26.COV2.S vaccination and SARS-CoV-2 variants. As for treatment: around 19 received Ad26.COV2.S at low or high dose, single or two shots; about 5 received placebo; per-sample allocation not given. At day 63 after the first vaccine or placebo injection, samples were drawn. Method: immunoSEQ multiplex PCR; TCRdb's copy keeps in-frame clones and lacks some. The sample yields 430,000 or so clones, 90% seen once. The source was peripheral blood, collected in a trial of Ad26.COV2.S vaccine versus placebo. The receptors stem from a person between 18 and 65 years old who received the Ad26.COV2.S COVID-19 vaccine or a placebo.

The rearrangement joins TRBV29-1 to TRBJ2-2; a possible D gene is TRBD2 (5 bases). V was trimmed by 6 bases and J by 3 bases, leaving 14 bases between them. Germline-derived CDR1 and CDR2 are SQVTM and ANQGSEA. This CDR3 has 14 residues. CDR3 loop: CSVRVQQYTGELFF. DNA of the CDR3: TGCAGCGTGCGGGTCCAGCAGTACACCGGGGAGCTGTTTTTT.

This clone came up once. The gene calls are TRBV7-2 and TRBJ2-5; 8 positions match TRBD2. The CDR3 spans 15 residues. In germline, CDR1 is SGHTA, CDR2 FQGNSA. Unmatched junction bases numbered 8, after V lost 3 bases and J lost 5 bases. Here the CDR3 reads CASSFPAGGGETQYF. Here the CDR3 DNA reads TGTGCCAGCAGCTTTCCCGCGGGAGGAGGGGAGACCCAGTACTTC.

The chain recombines TRBV28 with TRBJ1-1; unclear D gene. Germline CDR1 MDHEN, CDR2 SYDVKM. The CDR3 extends over 11 amino acids. CDR3 in amino acids: CVTRLNTEAFF. CDR3 nucleotide sequence: TGTGTAACGAGGTTGAACACTGAAGCTTTCTTT.

The V call is TRBV29-1, the J call TRBJ2-1; perhaps TRBD2 as D (5 bases). The length of the CDR3 is 16 residues. CDR1 is SQVTM and CDR2 is ANQGSEA in the germline V gene. V was trimmed by 0 bases and J by 5 bases, leaving 17 bases between them. CDR3 in DNA: TGCAGCGTTGAAGATGGGTGGTACGTAGCGAACAATGAGCAGTTCTTC. Translation gives CSVEDGWYVANNEQFF.

This chain joins TRBV7-9 and TRBJ2-5, with 12 bases identical to TRBD2. Germline CDR1 reads SEHNR; CDR2 reads FQNEAQ (reference sequence). Trimming removed 6 bases from V and 4 bases from J; junction bases left unmatched: 9. CDR3 size: 16 residues. The CDR3 bases are TGTGCCAGCAGAGAATGGACTAGCGGGATTGGAGAGACCCAGTACTTC. It specifies CASREWTSGIGETQYF.

This chain connects TRBV9 to TRBJ1-3; D is undetermined. The CDR3 contains 18 residues. Trimming removed 0 bases from V and 0 bases from J, with 16 bases in between. Germline V gene data show CDR1 as SGDLS and CDR2 as YYNGEE. In DNA, the CDR3 is TGTGCCAGCAGCGTAGCTACCCCGGGCCGGAGCTCTGGAAACACCATATATTTT. This codes for CASSVATPGRSSGNTIYF. The full variable domain, its missing parts supplied by reference TRBV9 and TRBJ1-3, is DSGVTQTPKHLITATGQRVTLRCSPRSGDLSVYWYQQSLDQGLQFLIQYYNGEERAKGNILERFSAQQFPDLHSELNLSSLELGDSALYFCASSVATPGRSSGNTIYFGEGSWLTVV.

The genes are TRBV7-9 and TRBJ1-4; tentative D call: TRBD1 (5 bases). CDR1 is SEHNR, CDR2 FQNEAQ, per germline (reference sequence). The ends were cut back, 6 bases at V and 1 base at J, with 15 bases in the middle. The CDR3 consists of 16 residues. CDR3 in amino acids: CASSSSDSETNEKLFF. The CDR3 nucleotides are TGTGCCAGCAGTTCCTCAGACAGCGAAACTAATGAAAAACTGTTTTTT.

The chain carries TRBV7-6 and TRBJ1-1; D gene unclear. Germline V lookup: CDR1 SGHVS, CDR2 FNYEAQ. V was shortened by 1 base and J by 4 bases, with 10 bases between the two germline ends. This CDR3 is built from 14 residues. This CDR3 reads CASSLDGGVTEAFF. CDR3 sequence (DNA): TGTGCCAGCAGCTTAGATGGCGGAGTCACTGAAGCTTTCTTT. The whole variable domain, filled in from reference TRBV7-6 and TRBJ1-1, reads GAGVSQSPRYKVTKRGQDVALRCDPISGHVSLYWYRQALGQGPEFLTYFNYEAQQDKSGLPNDRFSAERPEGSISTLTIQRTEQRDSAMYRCASSLDGGVTEAFFGQGTRLTVV.

This chain links TRBV11-2 with TRBJ2-1; D unresolved. The V end was cut by 5 bases, the J end by 8 bases, with 13 bases between. The CDR3 spans 13 residues. Germline V gene data show CDR1 as SGHAT and CDR2 as FQNNGV. CDR3 protein: CASSLLLIYEQFF. The CDR3 DNA reads TGTGCCAGCAGCCTCTTACTTATATATGAGCAGTTCTTC.

The chain is built from TRBV6-5 and TRBJ2-1; TRBD2 agrees at 10 bases. The V segment lost 6 bases and the J segment 14 bases; nucleotides outside the gene matches: 10. This CDR3 spans 13 amino acids. Germline V gene sequence: CDR1 MNHEY, CDR2 SVGAGI. The CDR3 nucleotides are TGTGCCAGCAGCCTTGACCTAGCGGGAGTAGAGTTCTTC. Translating it yields CASSLDLAGVEFF.

This sequence joins TRBV24-1 and TRBJ1-5; 8 bases map to TRBD1. CDR1 is KGHDR, CDR2 SFDVKD, per germline. This CDR3 has 16 amino acids. J gave up 4 bases and V 4 bases, and 8 bases lay outside the gene matches. CDR3 loop: CATSDPGQGGNQPQHF. The CDR3 DNA follows: TGTGCCACCAGTGACCCTGGACAGGGAGGGAATCAGCCCCAGCATTTT.

This clone appeared once. The V call is TRBV29-1, the J call TRBJ2-3, with D perhaps matching TRBD2 (6 bases). CDR1 and CDR2 (germline): SQVTM, ANQGSEA. The V end lost 4 bases, the J end lost 5 bases, and 10 bases lay between the germline ends. CDR3 size: 12 residues. As DNA, the CDR3 is TGCAGCGTTGCACTAGCAAAAGATACGCAGTATTTT. Translating it yields CSVALAKDTQYF.

The gene calls are TRBV28 and TRBJ2-7; 7 bases are a match to TRBD2. Trimming removed 3 bases from V and 3 bases from J; junction bases left unmatched: 8. The CDR3 sequence is 15 residues long. The germline CDR1 and CDR2 sequences are MDHEN and SYDVKM. This CDR3 reads CASSLVSGPFYEQYF. CDR3 nucleotides: TGTGCCAGCAGTTTGGTTAGCGGGCCCTTCTACGAGCAGTACTTC.

This rearrangement joins TRBV9 to TRBJ2-3; D call uncertain. Germline-derived CDR1 and CDR2 are SGDLS and YYNGEE. With 0 bases removed from V and 2 bases from J, the gap between germline ends came to 16 bases. This CDR3 has 17 amino acids. The CDR3 here is CASSVATGKGFTDTQYF. In DNA, the CDR3 is TGTGCCAGCAGCGTAGCTACCGGTAAGGGATTCACAGATACGCAGTATTTT.

J is TRBJ1-2 and V is TRBV28, with 8 bases identical to TRBD1. In germline, CDR1 is MDHEN, CDR2 SYDVKM. The J segment lost 4 bases and the V segment lost 10 bases, leaving 8 bases of the junction unmatched. The CDR3 covers 13 residues. The CDR3 here is CATRTGFSYGYTF. DNA of the CDR3: TGTGCCACTAGGACAGGGTTTAGCTATGGCTACACCTTC.

There are a few counts of this clone. This chain's CDR3 is CASSSPRGSEKLFF. CDR3 in DNA: TGTGCCAGCAGTTCCCCGAGGGGTTCTGAAAAACTGTTTTTT. This chain links TRBV6-2 or TRBV6-3 with TRBJ1-4; TRBD1 might be the D (5 bases). V shed 4 bases and J shed 7 bases, with 13 bases lying between them. In germline, CDR1 is MNHEY, CDR2 SVGEGT. This CDR3 has 14 amino acids.

This clone came up a few times. The CDR3 loop is CASSQDISFNEQFF. The CDR3 DNA follows: TGCGCCAGCAGCCAAGATATAAGTTTCAATGAGCAGTTCTTC. The rearrangement joins TRBV4-3 to TRBJ2-1; no clear D gene. The ends were cut back, 0 bases at V and 6 bases at J, with 9 bases in the middle. The CDR3 is made up of 14 amino acids. Germline assignment: CDR1 LGHNA and CDR2 YSLEER.

V gene TRBV5-1 combines with J gene TRBJ2-7; possibly TRBD1 or TRBD2 for D (5 bases each). The germline gives CDR1 SGHRS, CDR2 YFSETQ. Trimming stripped 7 bases from V and 0 bases from J, with 11 bases between. The CDR3 totals 13 residues. CDR3 DNA sequence: TGCGCCAGCCATGGGACGGCCTCCTACGAGCAGTACTTC. Encoded protein: CASHGTASYEQYF. The full variable domain, completed using reference TRBV5-1 and TRBJ2-7, is KAGVTQTPRYLIKTRGQQVTLSCSPISGHRSVSWYQQTPGQGLQFLFEYFSETQRNKGNFPGRFSGRQFSNSRSEMNVSTLELGDSALYLCASHGTASYEQYFGPGTRLTVT.

The chain employs TRBV4-1 and TRBJ2-3, with 10 bases fitting TRBD2. The CDR3 covers 16 residues. Germline-derived CDR1 and CDR2 are MGHRA and YSYEKL. V lost 1 base, J lost 7 bases, and 8 bases stayed unmatched. The CDR3: CASSQGATSGLNTQYF. In DNA form, the CDR3 reads TGCGCCAGCAGCCAAGGGGCGACTAGCGGGTTGAATACGCAGTATTTT.

This chain uses TRBV15 with TRBJ2-1, with TRBD2 as a possible D gene (7 bases). The CDR3 loop spans 13 amino acids. Germline-derived CDR1 and CDR2 are LNHNV and YYDKDF (reference sequence). V was cut by 5 bases and J by 8 bases, with 13 bases left in between. CDR3 in amino acids: CATSHRGAHEQFF. The CDR3 DNA is TGTGCCACCAGCCACCGGGGGGCACATGAGCAGTTCTTC.

The chain uses TRBV6-5 and TRBJ2-5; 9 nucleotides line up with TRBD1. Germline V gene lookup returns CDR1 MNHEY and CDR2 SVGAGI. V was pared by 6 bases and J by 4 bases, with 9 bases of the junction left unmatched. The CDR3 sequence is 15 residues long. The CDR3 DNA is TGTGCCAGCAGAAACAGGGGACAGGGAGGAGAGACCCAGTACTTC. Translating it yields CASRNRGQGGETQYF.